A selection of T cell receptor beta chains follows, all from one sample in a study of shared clonotypes between healthy human individuals. Profiled with immunoSEQ multiplex PCR; TCRdb holds only in-frame clones, not every one. The sample records about 990,000 clones, 70% to 80% being singletons. Sequenced sample: memory CD4+ T cells from PBMCs. The receptors derive from a man between 18 and 29 years old in good health. Some clones in this sample may be carry-over from other donors' samples. Both conserved end residues are part of each CDR3. A D gene is named only where the DNA matches it firmly. Expanded clones are given a class, and other clones once, few, many or no size at all.

len	v_gene	d_gene	j_gene	abundance	CDR3aa	CDR3nt
12	TRBV5-1	.	TRBJ2-3	.	CASSIIGDTQYF	TGCGCCAGCAGTATCATCGGGGATACGCAGTATTTT
14	TRBV5-8	.	TRBJ2-1	.	CASSLGRIANEQFF	TGTGCCAGCAGCTTGGGACGGATCGCCAATGAGCAGTTCTTC
15	TRBV6-1	.	TRBJ2-7	.	CASSELRGVRNEQYF	TGTGCCAGCAGTGAATTAAGGGGGGTTCGGAACGAGCAGTACTTC
15	TRBV7-8	.	TRBJ1-5	.	CASSLEGRGNQPQHF	TGTGCCAGCAGCTTAGAGGGACGGGGGAATCAGCCCCAGCATTTT
13	TRBV5-1	.	TRBJ2-7	.	CASSFGGFYEQYF	TGCGCCAGCAGCTTTGGGGGCTTCTACGAGCAGTACTTC
15	TRBV2	.	TRBJ1-2	.	CASSESGPLGSGYTF	TGTGCCAGCAGTGAATCTGGGCCCTTAGGCTCCGGCTACACCTTC
11	TRBV15	.	TRBJ2-3	.	CATRVADTQYF	TGTGCCACCAGGGTTGCAGATACGCAGTATTTT
17	TRBV5-1	TRBD1	TRBJ2-1	once	CASSLATGAGSYNEQFF	TGCGCCAGCAGCTTAGCCACAGGGGCCGGTTCCTACAATGAGCAGTTCTTC
15	TRBV27	.	TRBJ1-2	.	CASSLLGVGVVGYTF	TGTGCCAGCAGTTTACTGGGCGTAGGAGTTGTTGGCTACACCTTC
17	TRBV18	TRBD1	TRBJ1-5	.	CASSPLATGVSNQPQHF	TGTGCCAGCTCACCACTTGCTACAGGGGTTAGCAATCAGCCCCAGCATTTT
15	TRBV29-1	TRBD2	TRBJ2-1	.	CSVGEGLAGENEQFF	TGCAGCGTGGGGGAGGGACTAGCGGGAGAGAATGAGCAGTTCTTC
15	TRBV28	TRBD2	TRBJ2-5	.	CASSYLAGGQETQYF	TGTGCCAGCAGCTACCTAGCGGGAGGGCAAGAGACCCAGTACTTC
15	TRBV4-3	TRBD2	TRBJ2-1	.	CASSQVRTSYNEQFF	TGCGCCAGCAGCCAAGTCAGGACTAGTTACAATGAGCAGTTCTTC
17	TRBV28	.	TRBJ1-5	.	CASSSLDLPRGNQPQHF	TGTGCCAGCAGTAGTCTTGACCTACCACGGGGCAATCAGCCCCAGCATTTT
14	TRBV5-1	.	TRBJ1-1	.	CASSLVPVNTEAFF	TGCGCCAGCAGCTTGGTCCCGGTCAACACTGAAGCTTTCTTT
17	TRBV29-1	.	TRBJ1-1	.	CSVGDQASPGMNTEAFF	TGCAGCGTTGGAGATCAGGCCAGCCCTGGCATGAACACTGAAGCTTTCTTT
14	TRBV19	.	TRBJ1-5	few	CAIMLPVNNQPQHF	TGTGCCATCATGCTTCCGGTTAACAATCAGCCCCAGCATTTT
13	TRBV28	.	TRBJ2-7	.	CASSPGARYEQYF	TGTGCCAGCAGTCCCGGTGCCCGATACGAGCAGTACTTC
14	TRBV28	.	TRBJ2-3	.	CASRPGTSTDTQYF	TGTGCCAGCAGACCCGGGACTAGCACAGATACGCAGTATTTT
17	TRBV5-4	.	TRBJ1-2	.	CASSPLGGALANYGYTF	TGTGCCAGCAGCCCCTTGGGAGGGGCCTTAGCTAACTATGGCTACACCTTC
11	TRBV30	.	TRBJ1-1	.	CAWRDVAEASF	TGTGCCTGGAGGGACGTGGCTGAAGCTTCCTTT
15	TRBV7-3	.	TRBJ2-7	.	CASSLNSAYSYEQYF	TGTGCCAGCAGCTTAAATTCGGCCTACTCCTACGAGCAGTACTTC
13	TRBV18	.	TRBJ2-1	.	CASSSGTTILGVF	TGTGCCAGCTCATCCGGGACAACCATACTGGGGGTCTTC
15	TRBV5-1	.	TRBJ2-2	.	CASSTEIRNTGELFF	TGCGCCAGCAGCACTGAAATAAGGAACACCGGGGAGCTGTTTTTT
16	TRBV15	TRBD1	TRBJ1-2	.	CATSRDWYRGLGGYTF	TGTGCCACCAGCAGAGATTGGTACAGGGGCCTGGGTGGCTACACCTTC
12	TRBV30	.	TRBJ2-5	.	CAWSGVGETQYF	TGTGCCTGGAGTGGGGTGGGGGAGACCCAGTACTTC
15	TRBV19	TRBD2	TRBJ2-2	.	CASGTSGSNTGELFF	TGTGCCAGTGGGACTAGCGGGTCCAACACCGGGGAGCTGTTTTTT
16	TRBV28	TRBD2	TRBJ2-3	.	CASSFSGTTSTDTQYF	TGTGCCAGCAGTTTCAGTGGGACTACAAGCACAGATACGCAGTATTTT
18	TRBV2	TRBD1	TRBJ1-1	.	CASSVPLGQGVVNTEAFF	TGTGCCAGCAGTGTGCCCCTGGGACAGGGGGTAGTGAACACTGAAGCTTTCTTT
13	TRBV6-5	.	TRBJ2-3	.	CASSSTGRDTQYF	TGTGCCAGCAGTTCAACGGGGCGAGATACGCAGTATTTT
15	TRBV18	TRBD1	TRBJ2-7	.	CASSHGQGRPYEQYF	TGTGCCAGCTCACATGGACAGGGACGGCCCTACGAGCAGTACTTC
12	TRBV9	.	TRBJ1-3	.	CASSLSGNTIYF	TGTGCCAGCAGTCTCTCTGGAAACACCATATATTTT
15	TRBV9	TRBD2	TRBJ2-7	.	CASSAALAGVNEQYF	TGTGCCAGCAGCGCAGCACTAGCGGGAGTGAACGAGCAGTACTTC
14	TRBV9	.	TRBJ1-1	few	CASSVVQEDTEAFF	TGTGCCAGCAGCGTAGTGCAAGAGGACACTGAAGCTTTCTTT
15	TRBV5-1	.	TRBJ1-3	.	CASSLDGSSGNTIYF	TGCGCCAGCAGCTTGGACGGCAGCTCTGGAAACACCATATATTTT
18	TRBV30	TRBD2	TRBJ2-3	.	CAWNQLAGGSTSTDTQYF	TGTGCCTGGAACCAACTAGCGGGAGGGAGTACTAGCACAGATACGCAGTATTTT
14	TRBV28	.	TRBJ2-7	few	CASSTPGHTYEQYF	TGTGCCAGCAGTACTCCGGGCCATACATACGAGCAGTACTTC
12	TRBV28	.	TRBJ1-1	.	CASIEGGHQAFF	TGTGCCAGCATCGAAGGTGGGCATCAAGCTTTCTTT
13	TRBV19	TRBD1	TRBJ1-1	.	CASSGLGQDEAFF	TGTGCCAGTAGTGGACTCGGACAGGATGAAGCTTTCTTT
13	TRBV29-1	TRBD1	TRBJ1-5	.	CSVAQGVNQPQHF	TGCAGCGTTGCTCAGGGGGTAAATCAGCCCCAGCATTTT
13	TRBV30	TRBD2	TRBJ2-3	.	CACSGAGTDTQYF	TGTGCCTGTAGCGGGGCGGGGACAGATACGCAGTATTTT
15	TRBV30	TRBD2	TRBJ2-7	.	CAWSFSGRLQDEQYF	TGTGCCTGGAGTTTTAGCGGGAGACTCCAGGACGAGCAGTACTTC
13	TRBV27	.	TRBJ2-1	few	CASSPNVYNEQFF	TGTGCCAGCAGCCCCAATGTCTACAATGAGCAGTTCTTC
16	TRBV5-1	TRBD2	TRBJ2-3	.	CASSLQQRGSTDTQYF	TGCGCCAGCAGCCTCCAGCAGCGGGGGTCTACAGATACGCAGTATTTT
14	TRBV6-1	TRBD2	TRBJ2-2	.	CAVRTSGYTGELFF	TGTGCCGTTCGGACTAGCGGATACACCGGGGAGCTGTTTTTT
15	TRBV7-3	.	TRBJ2-2	.	CASRLDGTGSGELFF	TGTGCCAGCAGGCTGGACGGGACTGGTAGCGGGGAGCTGTTTTTT
12	TRBV6-1	.	TRBJ1-5	.	CAGGSLLQPQHF	TGTGCCGGGGGGAGCCTTCTTCAGCCCCAGCATTTT
14	TRBV5-1	.	TRBJ2-5	.	CASSLMVTEETQYF	TGCGCCAGCAGCTTGATGGTAACAGAAGAGACCCAGTACTTC
15	TRBV28	.	TRBJ1-5	.	CASSDLGFGSQPQHF	TGTGCCAGCAGTGATTTAGGGTTCGGGAGCCAGCCCCAGCATTTT